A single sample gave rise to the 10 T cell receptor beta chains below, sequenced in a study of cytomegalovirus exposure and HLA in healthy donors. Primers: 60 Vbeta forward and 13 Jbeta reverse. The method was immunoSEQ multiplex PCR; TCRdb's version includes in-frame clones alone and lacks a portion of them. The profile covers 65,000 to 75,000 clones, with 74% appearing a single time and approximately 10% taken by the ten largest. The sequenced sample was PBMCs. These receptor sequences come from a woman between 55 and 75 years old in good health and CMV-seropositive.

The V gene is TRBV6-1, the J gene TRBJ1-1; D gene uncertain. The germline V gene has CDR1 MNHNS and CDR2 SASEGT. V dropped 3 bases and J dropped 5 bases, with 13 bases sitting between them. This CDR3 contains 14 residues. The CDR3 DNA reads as TGTGCCAGCAGTGACGAGGGTCCTCAGACTGAAGCTTTCTTT. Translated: CASSDEGPQTEAFF.

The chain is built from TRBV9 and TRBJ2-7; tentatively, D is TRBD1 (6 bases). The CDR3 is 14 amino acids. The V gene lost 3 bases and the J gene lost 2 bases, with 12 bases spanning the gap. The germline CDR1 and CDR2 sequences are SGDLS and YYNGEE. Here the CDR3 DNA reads TGTGCCAGCAGCGCCCGGACAGCCCCCTACGAGCAGTACTTC. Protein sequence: CASSARTAPYEQYF.

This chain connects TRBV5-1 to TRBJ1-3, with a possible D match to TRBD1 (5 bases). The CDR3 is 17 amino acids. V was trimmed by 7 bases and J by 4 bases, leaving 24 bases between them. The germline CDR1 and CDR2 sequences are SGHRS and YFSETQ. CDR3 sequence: CASGIDSPRESGNTIYF. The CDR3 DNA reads TGCGCCAGCGGGATAGACAGCCCCCGGGAGTCAGGAAACACCATATATTTT.

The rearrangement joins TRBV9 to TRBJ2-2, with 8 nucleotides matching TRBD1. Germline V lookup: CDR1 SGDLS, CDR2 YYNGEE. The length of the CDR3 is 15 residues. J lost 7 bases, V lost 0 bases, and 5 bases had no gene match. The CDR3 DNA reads TGTGCCAGCAGCGTAGTTCAGGGGGCTAGCGGGGAGCTGTTTTTT. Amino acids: CASSVVQGASGELFF.

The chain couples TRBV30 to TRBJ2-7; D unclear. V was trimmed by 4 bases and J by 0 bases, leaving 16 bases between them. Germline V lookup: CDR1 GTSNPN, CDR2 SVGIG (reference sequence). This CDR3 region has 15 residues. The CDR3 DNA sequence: TGTGCCTGGACTCCTCCCCTAGTGGGCTCCTACGAGCAGTACTTC. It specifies CAWTPPLVGSYEQYF.

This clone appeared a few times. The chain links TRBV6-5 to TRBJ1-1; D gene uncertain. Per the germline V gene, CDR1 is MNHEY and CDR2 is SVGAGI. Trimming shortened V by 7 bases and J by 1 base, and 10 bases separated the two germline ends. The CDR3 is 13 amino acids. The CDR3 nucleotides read TGTGCCAGCAAGGTGGAGAGGAACACTGAAGCTTTCTTT. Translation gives CASKVERNTEAFF.

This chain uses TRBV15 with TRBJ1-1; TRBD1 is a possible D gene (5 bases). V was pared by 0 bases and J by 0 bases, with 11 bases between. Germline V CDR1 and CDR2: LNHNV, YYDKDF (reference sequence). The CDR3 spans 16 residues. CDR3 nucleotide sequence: TGTGCCACCAGCAGAGACAGGGTAACTATGAACACTGAAGCTTTCTTT. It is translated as CATSRDRVTMNTEAFF.

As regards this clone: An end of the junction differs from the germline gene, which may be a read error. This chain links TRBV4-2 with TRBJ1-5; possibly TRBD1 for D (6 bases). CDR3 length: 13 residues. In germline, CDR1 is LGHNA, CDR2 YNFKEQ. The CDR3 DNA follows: TGTGCCAACAGCCCTACAGGGTGGCAGCCCCAGCATTTT. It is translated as CANSPTGWQPQHF.

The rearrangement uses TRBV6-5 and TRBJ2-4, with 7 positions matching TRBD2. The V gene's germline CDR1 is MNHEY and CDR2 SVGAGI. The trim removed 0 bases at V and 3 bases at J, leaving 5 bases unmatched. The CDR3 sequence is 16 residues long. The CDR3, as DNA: TGTGCCAGCAGTTACTCGTGGGGGAGGGGCAAAAACATTCAGTACTTC. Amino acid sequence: CASSYSWGRGKNIQYF.

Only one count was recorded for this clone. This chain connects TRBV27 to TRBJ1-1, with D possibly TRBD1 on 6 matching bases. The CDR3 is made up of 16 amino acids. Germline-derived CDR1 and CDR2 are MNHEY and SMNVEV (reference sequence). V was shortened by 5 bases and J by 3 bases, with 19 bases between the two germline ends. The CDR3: CASSLPRQEADTEAFF. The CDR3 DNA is TGTGCCAGCAGTCTACCGCGACAGGAGGCGGACACTGAAGCTTTCTTT.